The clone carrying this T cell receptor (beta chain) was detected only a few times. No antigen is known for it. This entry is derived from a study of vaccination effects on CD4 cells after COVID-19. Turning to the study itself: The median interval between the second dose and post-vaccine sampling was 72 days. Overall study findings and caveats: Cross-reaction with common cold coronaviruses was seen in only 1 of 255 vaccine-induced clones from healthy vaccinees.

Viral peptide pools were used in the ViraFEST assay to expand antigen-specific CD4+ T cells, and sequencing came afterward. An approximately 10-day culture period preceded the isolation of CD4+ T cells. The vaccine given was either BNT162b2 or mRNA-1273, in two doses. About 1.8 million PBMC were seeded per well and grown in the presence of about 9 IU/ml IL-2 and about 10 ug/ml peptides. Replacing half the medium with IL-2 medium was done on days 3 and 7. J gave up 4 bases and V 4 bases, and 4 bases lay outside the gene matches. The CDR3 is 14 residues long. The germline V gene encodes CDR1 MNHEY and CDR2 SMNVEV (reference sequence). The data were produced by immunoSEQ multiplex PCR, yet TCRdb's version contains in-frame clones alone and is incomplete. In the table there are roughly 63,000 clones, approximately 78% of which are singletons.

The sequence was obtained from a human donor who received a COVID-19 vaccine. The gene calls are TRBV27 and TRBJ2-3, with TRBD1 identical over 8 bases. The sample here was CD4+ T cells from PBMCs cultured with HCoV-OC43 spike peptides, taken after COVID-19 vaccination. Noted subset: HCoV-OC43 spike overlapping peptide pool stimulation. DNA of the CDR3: TGTGCCAGCAGTTCGGACAGGGATCCAGATACGCAGTATTTT. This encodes CASSSDRDPDTQYF.